Listed below are T cell receptor beta chains from one sample, sequenced in a study of siplizumab effects on memory and regulatory T cells. Assay: immunoSEQ multiplex PCR; the TCRdb copy retains only in-frame clones and omits some. This sample has 5,000 to 7,500 clones, with more than 35% found just once. These receptors lack a known antigen. The source material was CFSE-low (dividing) CD8+ T cells sorted from an allogeneic mixed lymphocyte reaction. The receptors originated from a human donor in good health; the cells came from an allogeneic mixed lymphocyte reaction. The CDR3 runs from the conserved cysteine through the conserved F or W. The D gene is left open where the match is weak. Not all rows give a size; the values are once, few, many and, for expanded clones, a class.

J gene: TRBJ2-1
clone size: few
V gene: TRBV7-9
D gene: TRBD2
CDR3 DNA: TGTGCCAGCAGTTCCACGTCCCGACTAGCGGGACACAATGAGCAGTTCTTC
CDR3 protein: CASSSTSRLAGHNEQFF

J gene: TRBJ2-7
clone size: NA
V gene: TRBV29-1
D gene: NA
CDR3 DNA: TGCAGCGTTGAAACCGACAGGCCCTACGAGCAGTACTTC
CDR3 protein: CSVETDRPYEQYF

J gene: TRBJ1-1
clone size: NA
V gene: TRBV19
D gene: NA
CDR3 DNA: TGTGCCAGTAGTACTGGGGTAGGGACTGAAGCTTTCTTT
CDR3 protein: CASSTGVGTEAFF

J gene: TRBJ2-7
clone size: once
V gene: TRBV28
D gene: TRBD1
CDR3 DNA: TGTGCCAGCAGTTTGGGGTCGGGACAGGGTCACGAGCAGTACTTC
CDR3 protein: CASSLGSGQGHEQYF

J gene: TRBJ1-5
clone size: few
V gene: TRBV5-4
D gene: TRBD1
CDR3 DNA: TGTGCCAGCAGCTTCGGGACAGGAAATGTTCAGCCCCAGCATTTT
CDR3 protein: CASSFGTGNVQPQHF

J gene: TRBJ2-1
clone size: medium-sized
V gene: TRBV7-6
D gene: NA
CDR3 DNA: TGTGCCAGCAGCCTGGGAGGTCTTTCCAATGAGCAGTTCTTC
CDR3 protein: CASSLGGLSNEQFF

J gene: TRBJ2-7
clone size: NA
V gene: TRBV5-4
D gene: TRBD1
CDR3 DNA: TGTGCCAGCAGCTCCGGGACAGGCTTTTACGAGCAGTACTTC
CDR3 protein: CASSSGTGFYEQYF

J gene: TRBJ2-1
clone size: NA
V gene: TRBV30
D gene: NA
CDR3 DNA: TGTGCCTGGAGAGGGGGGACCTACAATGAGCAGTTCTTC
CDR3 protein: CAWRGGTYNEQFF

J gene: TRBJ1-2
clone size: NA
V gene: TRBV18
D gene: TRBD1
CDR3 DNA: TGTGCCAGCTCACCTAAACAGGGGGTTGGCTACACCTTC
CDR3 protein: CASSPKQGVGYTF

J gene: TRBJ2-7
clone size: once
V gene: TRBV7-9
D gene: NA
CDR3 DNA: TGTGCCAGCAGCGCCGCGGGACCGTTGGATTTCAAGTACGAGCAGTACTTC
CDR3 protein: CASSAAGPLDFKYEQYF

J gene: TRBJ2-7
clone size: medium-sized
V gene: TRBV19
D gene: TRBD2
CDR3 DNA: TGTGCCAGTAGGGGACTAGGATCCTACGAGCAGTACTTC
CDR3 protein: CASRGLGSYEQYF

J gene: TRBJ1-2
clone size: NA
V gene: TRBV27
D gene: NA
CDR3 DNA: TGTGCCAGCAGTTTTTCAGTCGAGGAGTATGGCTACACCTTC
CDR3 protein: CASSFSVEEYGYTF

J gene: TRBJ2-7
clone size: NA
V gene: TRBV27
D gene: TRBD2
CDR3 DNA: TGTGCCAGCAGTTTGGGGAGCGGGAGTGCTGAGCAGTACTTC
CDR3 protein: CASSLGSGSAEQYF

J gene: TRBJ2-1
clone size: few
V gene: TRBV27
D gene: NA
CDR3 DNA: TGTGCCAGCAGCTCCCCAGGAAATGAGCAGTTCTTC
CDR3 protein: CASSSPGNEQFF

J gene: TRBJ2-1
clone size: few
V gene: TRBV28
D gene: TRBD2
CDR3 DNA: TGTGCCAGCAGTCAACATTGGACTAGCGGGAAGGGGGACAATGAGCAGTTCTTC
CDR3 protein: CASSQHWTSGKGDNEQFF

J gene: TRBJ2-7
clone size: few
V gene: TRBV6-6
D gene: NA
CDR3 DNA: TGTGCCAGCAGTTCGGACGGGTACGAGCAGTACTTC
CDR3 protein: CASSSDGYEQYF

J gene: TRBJ1-5
clone size: NA
V gene: TRBV30
D gene: NA
CDR3 DNA: TGTGCCTGGAGTTCCCGACAGGCCGGGGGGCCCCAGCATTTT
CDR3 protein: CAWSSRQAGGPQHF

J gene: TRBJ2-7
clone size: medium-sized
V gene: TRBV4-2
D gene: NA
CDR3 DNA: TGTGCCAGCAGCCAAGAGGAGGCGGGACTGAGCTACGAGCAGTACTTC
CDR3 protein: CASSQEEAGLSYEQYF

J gene: TRBJ1-5
clone size: NA
V gene: TRBV28
D gene: NA
CDR3 DNA: TGTGCCAGCAGTTTACTGTCCAGGGTTGTCAATCAGCCCCAGCATTTT
CDR3 protein: CASSLLSRVVNQPQHF

J gene: TRBJ2-4
clone size: medium-sized
V gene: TRBV9
D gene: NA
CDR3 DNA: TGTGCCAGCAGCGTAGAAGGGCGGGACGTAGACATTCAGTACTTC
CDR3 protein: CASSVEGRDVDIQYF

J gene: TRBJ2-1
clone size: NA
V gene: TRBV7-9
D gene: NA
CDR3 DNA: TGTGCCAGCAGAGGAGGTTTAGTTGAGCAGTTCTTC
CDR3 protein: CASRGGLVEQFF

J gene: TRBJ1-1
clone size: few
V gene: TRBV9
D gene: NA
CDR3 DNA: TGTGCCAGCAGGCCCGGGGTGCGGGAAGCTTTCTTT
CDR3 protein: CASRPGVREAFF

J gene: TRBJ2-7
clone size: few
V gene: TRBV7-9
D gene: TRBD1
CDR3 DNA: TGTGCCAGCAGCTTACAGGGGGTCTACGAGCAGTACTTC
CDR3 protein: CASSLQGVYEQYF

J gene: TRBJ2-7
clone size: few
V gene: TRBV7-9
D gene: TRBD1
CDR3 DNA: TGTGCCAGCAGCCCCCCGGACAGGGCACCCTACGAGCAGTACTTC
CDR3 protein: CASSPPDRAPYEQYF

J gene: TRBJ1-5
clone size: once
V gene: TRBV6-5
D gene: NA
CDR3 DNA: TGTGCCAGCAGCTCTCTCGGCTGGGATCAGCCCCAGCATTTT
CDR3 protein: CASSSLGWDQPQHF

J gene: TRBJ2-1
clone size: few
V gene: TRBV4-2
D gene: NA
CDR3 DNA: TGTGCCAGCAGCCACGGGAATGAGCAGTTCTTC
CDR3 protein: CASSHGNEQFF

J gene: TRBJ1-5
clone size: medium-sized
V gene: TRBV6-6
D gene: NA
CDR3 DNA: TGTGCCAGCAGTTCCCTCATAAATCAGCCCCAGCATTTT
CDR3 protein: CASSSLINQPQHF

J gene: TRBJ2-4
clone size: once
V gene: TRBV27
D gene: TRBD2
CDR3 DNA: TGTGCCAGCAGTCCTGGGGGGGGTCTAGCCAAAAACATTCAGTACTTC
CDR3 protein: CASSPGGGLAKNIQYF

J gene: TRBJ2-3
clone size: medium-sized
V gene: TRBV11-3
D gene: TRBD2
CDR3 DNA: TGTGCCAGCAGCTCGGGGACTAGCGGGAGACTTAGCACAGATACGCAGTATTTT
CDR3 protein: CASSSGTSGRLSTDTQYF

J gene: TRBJ2-1
clone size: NA
V gene: TRBV30
D gene: NA
CDR3 DNA: TGTGCCTGGAGTGTAGCGACGGGAGATTGGAATGAGCAGTTCTTC
CDR3 protein: CAWSVATGDWNEQFF

J gene: TRBJ2-7
clone size: medium-sized
V gene: TRBV5-4
D gene: TRBD2
CDR3 DNA: TGTGCCAGCAGCTTGGTCGGGGGGTTGTCCCCCCTCTACGAGCAGTACTTC
CDR3 protein: CASSLVGGLSPLYEQYF

J gene: TRBJ2-1
clone size: medium-sized
V gene: TRBV13
D gene: NA
CDR3 DNA: TGTGCCAGCAGCTCTAGCATCTATGAGCAGTTCTTC
CDR3 protein: CASSSSIYEQFF

J gene: TRBJ2-7
clone size: NA
V gene: TRBV7-9
D gene: TRBD1
CDR3 DNA: TGTGCCAGCGGACAGGGGGTATACGAGCAGTACTTC
CDR3 protein: CASGQGVYEQYF

J gene: TRBJ1-6
clone size: few
V gene: TRBV30
D gene: NA
CDR3 DNA: TGTGCCTGGAGCCAGTATGGGGGCAATTCACCCCTCCACTTT
CDR3 protein: CAWSQYGGNSPLHF

J gene: TRBJ2-7
clone size: few
V gene: TRBV1
D gene: NA
CDR3 DNA: TGCACCAGCAGCGGTGACCCCGGGGGAAAAGATGTGGGACCCCCTTTTTACGAGCAGTACTTC
CDR3 protein: CTSSGDPGGKDVGPPFYEQYF

J gene: TRBJ2-1
clone size: few
V gene: TRBV5-6
D gene: TRBD1
CDR3 DNA: TGTGCCAGCAGCCCGGGGACAGGGAGCAATGAGCAGTTCTTC
CDR3 protein: CASSPGTGSNEQFF

J gene: TRBJ2-7
clone size: NA
V gene: TRBV5-4
D gene: TRBD2
CDR3 DNA: TGTGCCAGCAGCTCGAGACTAGCGGGAGCCTACGAGCAGTACTTC
CDR3 protein: CASSSRLAGAYEQYF

J gene: TRBJ2-1
clone size: few
V gene: TRBV27
D gene: TRBD2
CDR3 DNA: TGTGCCAGCAGTTTATATCTTGGACTAGCGGTTTTCAATGAGCAGTTCTTC
CDR3 protein: CASSLYLGLAVFNEQFF

J gene: TRBJ2-4
clone size: NA
V gene: TRBV6-8
D gene: TRBD2
CDR3 DNA: TGTGCCAGCAGCAAAACCACTAGCGGGAGGGCCCTGGGAGCCAAAAACATTCAGTACTTC
CDR3 protein: CASSKTTSGRALGAKNIQYF

J gene: TRBJ2-2
clone size: NA
V gene: TRBV7-6
D gene: NA
CDR3 DNA: TGTGCCAGCAGCCCATACCCGATGGGGGGTGGTAGGGCCGGGGAGCTGTTTTTT
CDR3 protein: CASSPYPMGGGRAGELFF

J gene: TRBJ2-1
clone size: few
V gene: TRBV7-8
D gene: TRBD2
CDR3 DNA: TGTGCCAGCAGCCTTTGGACTAGCGGGAGTTCTTACAATGAGCAGTTCTTC
CDR3 protein: CASSLWTSGSSYNEQFF

J gene: TRBJ2-7
clone size: NA
V gene: TRBV7-9
D gene: TRBD1
CDR3 DNA: TGTGCCAGCAGCTCACGGGACAGCTACGAGCAGTACTTC
CDR3 protein: CASSSRDSYEQYF

J gene: TRBJ1-2
clone size: medium-sized
V gene: TRBV7-9
D gene: TRBD1
CDR3 DNA: TGTGCCAGCAGCTTCCTTCTAAACAGGGGCGGGAGCTATGGCTACACCTTC
CDR3 protein: CASSFLLNRGGSYGYTF

J gene: TRBJ2-7
clone size: NA
V gene: TRBV7-9
D gene: NA
CDR3 DNA: TGTGCCAGCAGCCTCGCGGCCTACGAGCAGTACTTC
CDR3 protein: CASSLAAYEQYF

J gene: TRBJ2-5
clone size: NA
V gene: TRBV7-3
D gene: NA
CDR3 DNA: TGTGCCAGCAGCTCAGGGGATCAAGAGACCCAGTACTTC
CDR3 protein: CASSSGDQETQYF

J gene: TRBJ2-7
clone size: NA
V gene: TRBV7-2
D gene: NA
CDR3 DNA: TGTGCCAGCAGCTTGGTCGGAGGGGTCTTTGCCTACGAGCAGTACTTC
CDR3 protein: CASSLVGGVFAYEQYF

J gene: TRBJ1-2
clone size: NA
V gene: TRBV11-2
D gene: NA
CDR3 DNA: TGTGCCAGCAGCACAGGACAGTTGGAAGATGGCTACACCTTC
CDR3 protein: CASSTGQLEDGYTF

J gene: TRBJ2-3
clone size: medium-sized
V gene: TRBV13
D gene: NA
CDR3 DNA: TGTGCCAGCAGCGACCTTGGAGCGGCCCCAGATACGCAGTATTTT
CDR3 protein: CASSDLGAAPDTQYF

J gene: TRBJ2-7
clone size: few
V gene: TRBV6-1
D gene: TRBD1
CDR3 DNA: TGTGCCAGCGAGGCAGGGGGCTACTTGGAGCAGTACTTC
CDR3 protein: CASEAGGYLEQYF

J gene: TRBJ1-1
clone size: NA
V gene: TRBV7-6
D gene: NA
CDR3 DNA: TGTGCCAGCAGCGCGGGAATAACAACTGAAGCTTTCTTT
CDR3 protein: CASSAGITTEAFF

J gene: TRBJ1-1
clone size: NA
V gene: TRBV4-3
D gene: NA
CDR3 DNA: TGCGCCAGCAGCCAGCAGGGAATGAACACTGAAGCTTTCTTT
CDR3 protein: CASSQQGMNTEAFF

J gene: TRBJ1-2
clone size: NA
V gene: TRBV5-1
D gene: NA
CDR3 DNA: TGCGCCAGCAGCTTCCCTGGGTTGAGGGGCTACACCTTC
CDR3 protein: CASSFPGLRGYTF

J gene: TRBJ1-5
clone size: NA
V gene: TRBV27
D gene: NA
CDR3 DNA: TGTGCCAGCAGTCGGACAGTCAATCAGCCCCAGCATTTT
CDR3 protein: CASSRTVNQPQHF

J gene: TRBJ2-4
clone size: medium-sized
V gene: TRBV7-9
D gene: TRBD2
CDR3 DNA: TGTGCCAGCAGCTTTCTCGGGAGGGAAAACATTCAGTACTTC
CDR3 protein: CASSFLGRENIQYF

J gene: TRBJ1-5
clone size: medium-sized
V gene: TRBV6-1
D gene: NA
CDR3 DNA: TGTGCCAGCAGTGTGGACGGCTTCTGGCCCCAGCATTTT
CDR3 protein: CASSVDGFWPQHF

J gene: TRBJ2-2
clone size: few
V gene: TRBV2
D gene: TRBD2
CDR3 DNA: TGTGCCAGCAGTGAGACACTAGCGGTGAACACCGGGGAGCTGTTTTTT
CDR3 protein: CASSETLAVNTGELFF

J gene: TRBJ2-1
clone size: NA
V gene: TRBV21-1
D gene: NA
CDR3 DNA: TGTGCCAGCAGCGCATGCTGGGGGTCGTACAATGAGCAGTTCTTC
CDR3 protein: CASSACWGSYNEQFF

J gene: TRBJ2-3
clone size: NA
V gene: TRBV7-9
D gene: NA
CDR3 DNA: TGTGCCAGCAGACAAGGCCCCCTGGGCACAGATACGCAGTATTTT
CDR3 protein: CASRQGPLGTDTQYF

J gene: TRBJ1-1
clone size: medium-sized
V gene: TRBV5-1
D gene: TRBD1
CDR3 DNA: TGCGCCAGCAGCTTCACGGACAGGCCGTGGGACACTGAAGCTTTCTTT
CDR3 protein: CASSFTDRPWDTEAFF

J gene: TRBJ1-1
clone size: medium-sized
V gene: TRBV9
D gene: TRBD1
CDR3 DNA: TGTGCCAGCAGCGTGACAGGGGGGGCGACTGAAGCTTTCTTT
CDR3 protein: CASSVTGGATEAFF